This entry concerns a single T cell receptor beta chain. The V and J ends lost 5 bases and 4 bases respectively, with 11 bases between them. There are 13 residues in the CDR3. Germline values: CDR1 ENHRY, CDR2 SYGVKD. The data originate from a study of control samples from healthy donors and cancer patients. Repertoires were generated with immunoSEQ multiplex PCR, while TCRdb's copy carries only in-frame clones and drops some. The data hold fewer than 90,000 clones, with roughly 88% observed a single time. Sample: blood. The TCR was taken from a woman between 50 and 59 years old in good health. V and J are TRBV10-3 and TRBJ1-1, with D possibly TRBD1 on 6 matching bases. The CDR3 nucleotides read TGTGCCATCAGTACAAGAGGGGGCACTGAAGCTTTCTTT. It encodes CAISTRGGTEAFF.